This T cell receptor beta chain was found in a study of OX40 agonist ivuxolimab in advanced cancers. Study information: Antecedent anti-PD-1, anti-PD-L1 or anti-CTLA-4 therapy was permissible, with roughly 40% having received some. Three patients responded partially, comprising one with hepatocellular carcinoma and two with cutaneous melanoma.

Profiling relied on immunoSEQ multiplex PCR, and the TCRdb table lists in-frame clones only, not all of them. The data show about 78,000 clones, roughly 87% seen once. This clone was detected once. Germline V gene data show CDR1 as DFQATT and CDR2 as SNEGSKA (reference sequence). The length of the CDR3 is 11 residues. Trimming took 6 bases from V and 9 from J; bases not matched to a gene: 4. The sequencing here drew on CD4+ or CD8+ T cells sorted from blood, taken in a trial of the OX40 agonist ivuxolimab. V gene TRBV20-1 combines with J gene TRBJ2-1; TRBD2 agrees at 8 bases. The source is an adult with an advanced solid tumor such as melanoma, head and neck, liver or kidney cancer. CDR3 sequence reads: CSAAGEGEQFF. The CDR3 nucleotides are TGCAGTGCAGCGGGAGAGGGTGAGCAGTTCTTC.